Presented here are 20 T cell receptor beta chains from one specimen sequenced in a study of cytomegalovirus exposure and HLA in healthy donors. The assay was immunoSEQ multiplex PCR, and TCRdb's table has in-frame clones only and misses some. This sample carries 300,000 to 400,000 clones, 88% of them seen once, and the ten largest clones take around 0.88%. Sequenced sample: PBMCs. These TCRs come from a man younger than 40 in good health and CMV-seronegative.

This clone occurred a few times. V is TRBV5-4 and J is TRBJ1-2, with 7 bases matching TRBD1. The CDR3 totals 15 residues. Trimming cost V 1 base and J 10 bases; bases outside gene matches: 13. Germline loops: CDR1 SGHNT, CDR2 YYREEE (reference sequence). The CDR3 DNA reads TGTGCCAGCAGCTTGAAGGGGGCTGGGTATCCTGCCTACACCTTC. It specifies CASSLKGAGYPAYTF.

This chain connects TRBV18 to TRBJ1-3; the D is unclear. CDR3 size: 16 residues. Germline V gives CDR1 KGHSH, CDR2 LQKENI. Trimming pared 0 bases from V and 2 bases from J, leaving 11 bases between. The CDR3 DNA reads as TGTGCCAGCTCACCACCTGGCAACCCCACTGGAAACACCATATATTTT. It translates to CASSPPGNPTGNTIYF.

This chain links TRBV7-8 with TRBJ2-7; TRBD1 might be the D (5 bases). CDR3 length: 13 amino acids. Germline values: CDR1 SGHVS, CDR2 FQNEAQ. Trimming pared 3 bases from V and 0 bases from J, leaving 6 bases between. CDR3 loop: CASSFDSSYEQYF. DNA for the CDR3: TGTGCCAGCAGCTTTGACAGCTCCTACGAGCAGTACTTC.

This clone turned up a few times. Within the sample, other DNA sequences also encode this same CDR3. The CDR3 reads CASSLGTGGNSPLHF. The CDR3 nucleotides are TGTGCCAGCAGTTTAGGGACAGGGGGAAATTCACCCCTCCACTTT. V gene TRBV27 combines with J gene TRBJ1-6; TRBD1 aligns across 11 bases. V lost 2 bases to trimming and J lost 7 bases; unmatched junction nucleotides: 1. Germline V gene lookup returns CDR1 MNHEY and CDR2 SMNVEV (reference sequence). The length of the CDR3 is 15 residues.

This clone came up once. The chain joins TRBV30 to TRBJ1-1; TRBD1 is a possible D gene (5 bases). The V gene's germline CDR1 is GTSNPN and CDR2 SVGIG (reference sequence). V gave up 1 base and J gave up 0 bases, with 6 bases separating them. This CDR3 is built from 13 residues. This CDR3 reads CAWSGQMNTEAFF. Written as DNA, the CDR3 is TGTGCCTGGAGTGGACAGATGAACACTGAAGCTTTCTTT.

V gene TRBV27 combines with J gene TRBJ1-1, with 10 bases identical to TRBD1. J gave up 5 bases and V 8 bases, and 11 bases lay outside the gene matches. Per germline, CDR1 MNHEY and CDR2 SMNVEV (reference sequence). CDR3 size: 15 residues. The CDR3 coding sequence is TGTGCCAGCGCCACCAGACAGGGGGCGCGTACTGAAGCTTTCTTT. Its protein is CASATRQGARTEAFF.

J is TRBJ1-2 and V is TRBV21-1. TRBV21-1 is listed as a pseudogene. This CDR3 has 12 residues. CDR3 coding DNA: TGTGCCAGCAGCAAATTGCGCTATGGCTACACCTTC. Protein sequence: CASSKLRYGYTF.

As to this clone: This sample also contains other DNA sequences that code for the same CDR3. The chain has TRBV7-2 and TRBJ2-3; tentatively, D is TRBD1 (6 bases). The CDR3 contains 15 residues. V gave up 5 bases and J gave up 0 bases, with 12 bases separating them. Per the germline V gene, CDR1 is SGHTA and CDR2 is FQGNSA. CDR3 DNA: TGTGCCAGCAGCCTAACAGGGACAAGCACAGATACGCAGTATTTT. Protein: CASSLTGTSTDTQYF.

This chain connects TRBV6-5 to TRBJ2-5; 8 bases line up with TRBD1. The V gene end was trimmed by 5 bases and the J gene end by 5 bases; junction bases not matched to a gene: 7. The V gene's germline CDR1 is MNHEY and CDR2 SVGAGI. The CDR3 runs to 14 residues. The CDR3 is CASSGMTGEETQYF. CDR3 coding DNA: TGTGCCAGCAGTGGGATGACAGGGGAGGAGACCCAGTACTTC.

This clone was picked up one time. The gene calls are TRBV19 and TRBJ1-3; D gene ambiguous. The CDR3 extends over 19 amino acids. Trimming stripped 3 bases from V and 0 bases from J, with 21 bases between. Looked up from germline, CDR1 is LNHDA and CDR2 is SQIVND (reference sequence). CDR3 in amino acids: CASSIRAGNFQSSGNTIYF. As DNA, the CDR3 is TGTGCCAGTAGTATTCGTGCAGGAAACTTCCAAAGCTCTGGAAACACCATATATTTT.

The V and J genes are TRBV6-5 and TRBJ1-2, with a tentative D call TRBD1 (6 bases). The germline gives CDR1 MNHEY, CDR2 SVGAGI. The CDR3 consists of 13 residues. The V end was cut by 2 bases, the J end by 4 bases, with 8 bases between. The chain's CDR3 is CASSYLTGYGYTF. CDR3 nucleotide sequence: TGTGCCAGCAGTTACCTGACAGGCTATGGCTACACCTTC.

The table lists this clone with a few counts. The gene calls are TRBV6-5 and TRBJ1-5; TRBD1 aligns across 8 bases. V trimming: 5 bases; J trimming: 7 bases; junction bases outside the gene matches: 7. CDR1 and CDR2 from the germline V gene are MNHEY and SVGAGI. The length of the CDR3 is 14 residues. CDR3 in amino acids: CASSTGAGGQPQHF. CDR3 coding DNA: TGTGCCAGCAGTACAGGGGCAGGGGGCCAGCCCCAGCATTTT.

The chain links TRBV7-2 to TRBJ1-5; no reliable D call. The CDR3 contains 19 residues. The V gene's germline CDR1 is SGHTA and CDR2 FQGNSA. The V and J ends lost 2 bases and 6 bases respectively, with 26 bases between them. In nucleotides, the CDR3 is TGTGCCAGCAGCTTAAACCCGCGGCCCACGTGGGGAGTGGGTCAGCCCCAGCATTTT. Encoded protein: CASSLNPRPTWGVGQPQHF.

V gene TRBV5-6 combines with J gene TRBJ1-1; no reliable D call. From germline, CDR1 is SGHDT and CDR2 YYEEEE. The V gene lost 2 bases and the J gene lost 4 bases, with 3 bases spanning the gap. This CDR3 comprises 11 residues. CDR3 nucleotide sequence: TGTGCCAGCAGCTTCAGCACTGAAGCTTTCTTT. It specifies CASSFSTEAFF.

About this clone itself: The CDR3 does not close with the conserved phenylalanine or tryptophan, likely indicating a read error. The limits of the CDR3 on the DNA are not certain, so only TCRdb's listed CDR3 is given. This chain connects TRBV4-3 to TRBJ2-7; no check of the table's D call, TRBD1, against the DNA was made. Ends included, the CDR3 has 13 residues. The germline V gene has CDR1 LGHNA and CDR2 YSLEER. The chain's CDR3 is CASSQDVRDSPEI.

The rearrangement uses TRBV10-2 and TRBJ2-7, with 7 bases lining up with TRBD2. V dropped 3 bases and J dropped 6; count of bases not matched to a gene: 8. CDR3 length: 14 residues. The germline gives CDR1 WSHSY, CDR2 SAAADI. The CDR3 reads CASSEWTSPSEQYF. CDR3 nucleotides: TGCGCCAGCAGTGAATGGACTAGTCCCTCCGAGCAGTACTTC.

The V call is TRBV9, the J call TRBJ1-4; no clear D gene. The CDR3 runs 11 residues. V was shortened by 3 bases and J by 8 bases, with 5 bases between the two germline ends. The germline CDR1 and CDR2 sequences are SGDLS and YYNGEE. DNA of the CDR3: TGTGCCAGCAGCGGCGGGGAAAAACTGTTTTTT. Translating it yields CASSGGEKLFF.

This sequence joins TRBV15 and TRBJ2-3, with 7 bases aligning to TRBD2. The germline CDR1 and CDR2 sequences are LNHNV and YYDKDF (reference sequence). CDR3 length equals 16 residues. V was clipped by 0 bases and J by 0 bases; unmatched bases: 3. This chain's CDR3 is CATSRDRRGSTDTQYF. CDR3 bases: TGTGCCACCAGCAGAGATCGGCGGGGGAGCACAGATACGCAGTATTTT. Full variable domain (missing parts from reference TRBV15 and TRBJ2-3): DAMVIQNPRYQVTQFGKPVTLSCSQTLNHNVMYWYQQKSSQAPKLLFHYYDKDFNNEADTPDNFQSRRPNTSFCFLDIRSPGLGDTAMYLCATSRDRRGSTDTQYFGPGTRLTVL.

The gene calls are TRBV29-1 and TRBJ1-2; D perhaps matches TRBD1 (6 bases). Germline V lookup: CDR1 SQVTM, CDR2 ANQGSEA. V gave up 6 bases and J gave up 4 bases, with 12 bases separating them. This CDR3 spans 12 amino acids. CDR3 in DNA: TGCAGCGTCCCGACAGGAATCTATGGCTACACCTTC. It translates to CSVPTGIYGYTF.

The chain recombines TRBV5-3 with TRBJ2-7, with 7 bases identical to TRBD2. TRBV5-3 is an open reading frame, and its role is uncertain. This CDR3 contains 15 residues. V shed 2 bases, J shed 6 bases, and the junction held 11 bases outside the gene matches. The CDR3 DNA is TGTGCCAGAAGCTTCTTGACTAGCCGGGGCAGCGAGCAGTACTTC. Translating gives CARSFLTSRGSEQYF.